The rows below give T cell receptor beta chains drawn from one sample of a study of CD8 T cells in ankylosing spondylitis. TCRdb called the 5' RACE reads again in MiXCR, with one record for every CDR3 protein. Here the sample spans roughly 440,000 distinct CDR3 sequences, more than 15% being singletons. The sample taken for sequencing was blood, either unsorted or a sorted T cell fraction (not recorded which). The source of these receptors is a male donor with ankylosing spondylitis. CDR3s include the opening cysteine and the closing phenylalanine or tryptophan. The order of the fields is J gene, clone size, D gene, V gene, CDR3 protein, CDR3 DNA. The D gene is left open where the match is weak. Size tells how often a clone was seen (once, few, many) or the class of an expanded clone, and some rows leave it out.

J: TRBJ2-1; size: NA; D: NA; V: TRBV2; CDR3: CASSVSRNNEQFF; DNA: TGTGCCAGCAGTGTATCACGGAACAATGAGCAGTTCTTC
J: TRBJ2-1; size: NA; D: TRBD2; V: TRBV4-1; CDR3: CASSQEYRTSGMALYNEQFF; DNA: TGCGCCAGCAGCCAAGAGTATCGTACTAGCGGGATGGCCTTATACAATGAGCAGTTCTTC
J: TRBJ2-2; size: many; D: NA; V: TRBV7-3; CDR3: CASSSGGELFF; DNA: TGTGCCAGCAGCTCGGGCGGGGAGCTGTTTTTT
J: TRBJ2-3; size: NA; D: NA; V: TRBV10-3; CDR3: CAISPSTDTQYF; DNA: TGTGCCATCAGTCCGAGCACAGATACGCAGTATTTT
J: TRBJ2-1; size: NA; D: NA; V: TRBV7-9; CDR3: CASSLARYYNEQFF; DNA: TGTGCCAGCAGCTTAGCGCGGTACTACAATGAGCAGTTCTTC
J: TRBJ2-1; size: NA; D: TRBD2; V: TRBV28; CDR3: CASRWREASGAYNEQFF; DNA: TGTGCCAGCCGCTGGCGGGAGGCTTCTGGCGCCTACAATGAGCAGTTCTTC
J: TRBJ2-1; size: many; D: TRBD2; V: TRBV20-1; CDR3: CSARTSSYEQFF; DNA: TGCAGTGCTAGGACTAGCTCATATGAGCAGTTCTTC
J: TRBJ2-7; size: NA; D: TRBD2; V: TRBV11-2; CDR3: CASSLGGAGLAGGGEQYF; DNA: TGTGCCAGCAGCTTAGGGGGGGCTGGACTAGCGGGAGGGGGCGAGCAGTACTTC
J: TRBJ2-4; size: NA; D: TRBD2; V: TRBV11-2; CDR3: CASSSQGTSGGIAKNIQYF; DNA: TGTGCCAGCAGCTCCCAAGGGACTAGCGGGGGAATAGCCAAAAACATTCAGTACTTC
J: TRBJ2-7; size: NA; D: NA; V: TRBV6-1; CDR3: CASSRTPGHYEQYF; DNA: TGTGCCAGCAGTCGTACCCCGGGGCATTACGAGCAGTACTTC
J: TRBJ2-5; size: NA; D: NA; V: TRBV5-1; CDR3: CASSSGTGTYQETQYF; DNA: TGCGCCAGCAGCTCGGGAACCGGGACATACCAAGAGACCCAGTACTTC
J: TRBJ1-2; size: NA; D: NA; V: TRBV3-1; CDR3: CASSHADGNYGYTF; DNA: TGTGCCAGCAGCCACGCGGACGGTAACTATGGCTACACCTTC
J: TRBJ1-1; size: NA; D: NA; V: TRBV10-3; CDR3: CAIIWGNTEAFF; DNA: TGTGCCATCATCTGGGGGAACACTGAAGCTTTCTTT
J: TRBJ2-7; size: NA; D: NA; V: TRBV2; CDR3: CASRGVTLYEQYF; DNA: TGTGCCAGCAGGGGGGTCACCCTCTACGAGCAGTACTTC